Each of the 23 T cell receptor beta chains below was sequenced from the same sample in a study of long-term antiretroviral therapy in people with HIV. Survey-level immunoSEQ v3.0 assays were run. Generated by immunoSEQ multiplex PCR, the TCRdb table keeps only in-frame clones and is missing some. This sample has about 21,000 clones, with approximately 82% found just once. This sample comprised unsorted PBMCs, obtained at the start of antiretroviral therapy. These receptors came from a man in his forties or fifties with HIV.

The CDR3 coding sequence is TGTGCCAGCAGCCCGCACGGGGTTGAGCAAGAGACCCAGTACTTC. This sequence encodes CASSPHGVEQETQYF. The chain is built from TRBV5-5 and TRBJ2-5; a possible D gene is TRBD2 (5 bases). Germline lookup yields CDR1 SGHKS and CDR2 YYEKEE (reference sequence). Trimming took off 4 bases at V and 2 bases at J, with 15 bases between the two ends. CDR3 length equals 15 residues.

V usage is TRBV4-1 and J usage is TRBJ1-4; maybe TRBD1 (6 bases). The CDR3 has 15 amino acids. Germline-derived CDR1 and CDR2 are MGHRA and YSYEKL. The V end lost 0 bases, the J end lost 7 bases, and 12 bases lay between the germline ends. DNA for the CDR3: TGCGCCAGCAGCCAAGATGGGGGGCGCATTGAAAAACTGTTTTTT. This codes for CASSQDGGRIEKLFF.

The chain links TRBV2 to TRBJ1-2; a possible D gene is TRBD1 (5 bases). CDR1 is SNHLY and CDR2 is FYNNEI in the germline V gene. V was pared by 6 bases and J by 5 bases, with 10 bases between. This CDR3 is 12 amino acids long. The CDR3 loop is CASRGRIYGYTF. The CDR3 bases are TGTGCCAGCAGGGGACGGATTTATGGCTACACCTTC.

This chain connects TRBV10-3 to TRBJ2-2, with 10 bases aligning to TRBD1. Germline V gene lookup returns CDR1 ENHRY and CDR2 SYGVKD. V lost 4 bases and J lost 0; bases outside the gene matches: 2. This CDR3 spans 16 amino acids. The CDR3 DNA is TGTGCCATCAGTGGACAGGGGGCGTCGAACACCGGGGAGCTGTTTTTT. Protein: CAISGQGASNTGELFF.

The chain carries TRBV4-1 and TRBJ1-4; a possible D gene is TRBD1 (5 bases). This CDR3 contains 15 residues. Between the trimmed V and J ends, which lost 0 bases and 7 bases, there was a span of 12 bases. CDR1 MGHRA and CDR2 YSYEKL come from the germline V gene. For the CDR3, the DNA is TGCGCCAGCAGCCAAGATTTCCAGGGAGGTGAAAAACTGTTTTTT. This translates into CASSQDFQGGEKLFF.

The rearrangement joins TRBV4-3 to TRBJ2-2; tentatively, D is TRBD1 (6 bases). The CDR3 is 17 residues long. Germline CDR1 and CDR2: LGHNA and YSLEER. V gave up 4 bases and J gave up 7 bases, with 22 bases separating them. This chain's CDR3 is CASSPRTIRGSGGELFF. The DNA for the CDR3 is TGCGCCAGCAGCCCCCGGACGATCAGGGGTTCGGGCGGGGAGCTGTTTTTT.

The chain links TRBV19 to TRBJ2-3; D gene uncertain. Trimming removed 5 bases at V and 2 bases at J, with 11 bases between. Germline V CDR1 and CDR2: LNHDA, SQIVND (reference sequence). The CDR3 length is 14 residues. CDR3 in DNA: TGTGCCAGTAGTCGGTTTGGGCCCACAGATACGCAGTATTTT. Its translation: CASSRFGPTDTQYF.

J is TRBJ2-2 and V is TRBV5-1; D remains ambiguous. V lost 3 bases and J lost 2, with 8 bases in between. Germline V gives CDR1 SGHRS, CDR2 YFSETQ. The CDR3 runs 14 residues. The CDR3 region has the DNA TGCGCCAGCAGCTCCAGTAGAAACACCGGGGAGCTGTTTTTT. Its protein is CASSSSRNTGELFF.

This clone was seen once. The germline gene is not matched at one end of the junction; a read error may be the cause. V usage is TRBV5-1 and J usage is TRBJ2-3, with TRBD2 identical over 8 bases. The germline CDR1 and CDR2 sequences are SGHRS and YFSETQ. The CDR3 runs 14 residues. CDR3 loop: CASSLSGETVTQYF. The CDR3 region has the DNA TGCGCCAGCAGCCTTAGCGGGGAAACAGTTACGCAGTATTTT.

V and J are TRBV15 and TRBJ2-5; D gene uncertain. V dropped 5 bases and J dropped 0 bases, with 7 bases sitting between them. The CDR3 loop spans 13 amino acids. Germline assignment: CDR1 LNHNV and CDR2 YYDKDF (reference sequence). CDR3 DNA: TGTGCCACCAGCCTACAGTACCAAGAGACCCAGTACTTC. This encodes CATSLQYQETQYF.

This chain uses TRBV19 with TRBJ1-3; a weak D match, TRBD1 (6 bases). V dropped 4 bases and J dropped 2 bases, with 15 bases sitting between them. The germline CDR1 and CDR2 sequences are LNHDA and SQIVND (reference sequence). This CDR3 spans 16 amino acids. This CDR3 reads CASSNAFPGAGNTIYF. Written as DNA, the CDR3 is TGTGCCAGTAGTAACGCCTTCCCAGGGGCTGGAAACACCATATATTTT.

The chain employs TRBV19 and TRBJ1-5; D uncertain. Germline assignment: CDR1 LNHDA and CDR2 SQIVND (reference sequence). The V end lost 2 bases, the J end lost 1 base, and 6 bases lay between the germline ends. The CDR3 sequence is 14 residues long. The CDR3 here is CASSIRTSNQPQHF. CDR3 in DNA: TGTGCCAGTAGTATAAGGACCAGCAATCAGCCCCAGCATTTT.

The chain is built from TRBV10-3 and TRBJ2-5, with D perhaps being TRBD1 or TRBD2 (5 bases each). The CDR3 spans 15 residues. The germline V gene has CDR1 ENHRY and CDR2 SYGVKD. The V gene lost 0 bases and the J gene lost 2 bases, with 10 bases spanning the gap. CDR3 loop: CAISESGAGQETQYF. In nucleotides, the CDR3 is TGTGCCATCAGTGAGTCCGGGGCAGGACAAGAGACCCAGTACTTC.

The chain is built from TRBV6-5 and TRBJ1-4, with a possible D match to TRBD1 (6 bases). This CDR3 region has 15 residues. Per the germline V gene, CDR1 is MNHEY and CDR2 is SVGAGI. V lost 2 bases and J lost 7, with 14 bases in between. CDR3 nucleotides: TGTGCCAGCAGTTACGATCAGGGGATCTTTGAAAAACTGTTTTTT. Translating gives CASSYDQGIFEKLFF.

DNA for the CDR3: TGTGCCAGCAGTGATGGGGCGGCGACCTACGAGCAGTACTTC. Amino acid sequence: CASSDGAATYEQYF. J is TRBJ2-7 and V is TRBV2; possibly TRBD1 for D (5 bases). Germline CDR1 reads SNHLY; CDR2 reads FYNNEI. The CDR3 loop spans 14 amino acids. V lost 3 bases to trimming and J lost 2 bases, with 11 bases between them.

J is TRBJ1-2 and V is TRBV30, with TRBD1 matching 9 bases. The CDR3 is made up of 15 amino acids. The germline V gene has CDR1 GTSNPN and CDR2 SVGIG (reference sequence). Trimming took 0 bases from V and 2 from J; bases not matched to a gene: 4. The CDR3 is CAWSVRGQGNYGYTF. In nucleotides, the CDR3 is TGTGCCTGGAGTGTAAGGGGACAGGGCAACTATGGCTACACCTTC.

The chain uses TRBV4-3 and TRBJ2-7; 8 nucleotides agree with TRBD1. The V and J ends lost 2 bases and 5 bases, in that order; junction bases with no gene match: 11. The CDR3 length is 16 residues. CDR1 is LGHNA, CDR2 YSLEER, per germline. The CDR3 coding sequence is TGCGCCAGCAGCCAATTACCGGGACAGGTCACCCACGAGCAGTACTTC. Translated: CASSQLPGQVTHEQYF.

The chain is built from TRBV4-1 and TRBJ2-3, with TRBD1 matching 9 bases. Germline V gives CDR1 MGHRA, CDR2 YSYEKL. V was clipped by 0 bases and J by 0 bases; unmatched bases: 7. This CDR3 has 18 amino acids. CDR3 sequence: CASSQDQGQGFSTDTQYF. The CDR3 nucleotides read TGCGCCAGCAGCCAAGACCAGGGACAGGGATTTAGCACAGATACGCAGTATTTT.

The V call is TRBV7-2, the J call TRBJ2-3; 10 nucleotides align to TRBD1. J gave up 6 bases and V 5 bases, and 5 bases lay outside the gene matches. There are 14 residues in the CDR3. Germline V gene sequence: CDR1 SGHTA, CDR2 FQGNSA. CDR3 sequence (DNA): TGTGCCAGCAGCCCCGACAGGGGGCTGGATACGCAGTATTTT. Translated: CASSPDRGLDTQYF.

This clone was counted once. CDR3 amino acids: CASSIELGGYEQYF. CDR3 nucleotides: TGTGCCAGTAGTATAGAGCTGGGTGGCTACGAGCAGTACTTC. The rearrangement joins TRBV19 to TRBJ2-7; no clear D. V lost 0 bases to trimming and J lost 3 bases, with 9 bases between them. The CDR3 has 14 residues. Germline-derived CDR1 and CDR2 are LNHDA and SQIVND (reference sequence).

The chain combines TRBV10-3 with TRBJ1-5; D call uncertain. This CDR3 spans 13 amino acids. V was clipped by 0 bases and J by 4 bases, with 4 bases between them. CDR1 ENHRY and CDR2 SYGVKD come from the germline V gene. This CDR3 is CAISESPNQPQHF. The DNA of the CDR3 is TGTGCCATCAGTGAGTCTCCGAATCAGCCCCAGCATTTT.

V and J are TRBV6-5 and TRBJ2-7; no definite D call. This CDR3 contains 15 residues. Germline CDR1 MNHEY, CDR2 SVGAGI. V was pared by 0 bases and J by 3 bases, with 12 bases between. CDR3 DNA: TGTGCCAGCAGTTACTCGAGTACCTGGAGCTACGAGCAGTACTTC. Protein: CASSYSSTWSYEQYF.

The chain joins TRBV18 to TRBJ1-2, with 10 positions matching TRBD1. The germline V gene has CDR1 KGHSH and CDR2 LQKENI. Trimming removed 2 bases from V and 6 bases from J; junction bases left unmatched: 9. This CDR3 region has 16 residues. CDR3 DNA: TGTGCCAGCTCACCAATTCCCGGGACAGGGGCTGATGGCTACACCTTC. Amino acids: CASSPIPGTGADGYTF.